A single sample is the source of the 27 T cell receptor beta chains below, sequenced in a study of T cells after yellow fever vaccination. One entry per CDR3 protein, called by TCRdb with MiXCR from the 5' RACE reads. The sample lists more than 90,000 distinct CDR3 sequences, roughly 7.2% occurring once. The sample was CD4+ T cells sorted from PBMCs, taken about 41 days after the first yellow fever vaccination. The receptors shown here come from a man aged 18-30 years who received the YFV17D yellow fever vaccine.

This clonotype was recorded at least ten times. The chain recombines TRBV25-1 with TRBJ2-3, with no clear D. This CDR3 comprises 13 residues. The V end was cut by 1 base, the J end by 3 bases, with 5 bases between. CDR1 MGHDK and CDR2 SYGVNS come from the germline V gene. The CDR3 DNA is TGTGCCAGCAGTGAATTGAAAACAGATACGCAGTATTTT. It codes for CASSELKTDTQYF.

This clonotype was observed at least ten times. This chain uses TRBV12-3 or TRBV12-4 with TRBJ1-1; D perhaps matches TRBD1 (6 bases). V lost 4 bases, J lost 0 bases, and 12 bases lay in between. This CDR3 has 15 amino acids. The DNA for the CDR3 is TGTGCCAGCAGTTCACACAGGGCAGTGAACACTGAAGCTTTCTTT. Encoded protein: CASSSHRAVNTEAFF.

This clonotype was counted a few times. The rearrangement links TRBV11-2 to TRBJ2-5; D is possibly TRBD1 or TRBD2 (5 bases each). V was clipped by 3 bases and J by 3 bases, with 11 bases between them. Germline V CDR1 and CDR2: SGHAT, FQNNGV. CDR3 length equals 14 residues. The CDR3 region has the DNA TGTGCCAGCAGCTTGCGAGGGGAAAAAGAGACCCAGTACTTC. Translation: CASSLRGEKETQYF.

Notes on this clonotype: One end of the junction is discordant with germline, which a read error may explain. J is TRBJ2-7 and V is TRBV20-1; 7 bases align to TRBD1. CDR1 is DFQATT, CDR2 SNEGSKA, per germline (reference sequence). This CDR3 has 18 amino acids. CDR3 coding DNA: TGCTGTGCTAGAGATGGTGTTAAGTTCGGGACAGTGTACGCCGAGCAGTACTTC. This encodes CCARDGVKFGTVYAEQYF.

With regard to this clonotype: This sequence may be a read error, since a much larger clone differs from it by one base. In DNA, the CDR3 is TGCGCCAGCAGCCAGACCATTAAGGAAGATGAGCAGTTCTTC. It codes for CASSQTIKEDEQFF. This chain uses TRBV4-3 with TRBJ2-1; D is ambiguous. The germline V and J ends were trimmed by 3 bases and 8 bases, with 14 bases remaining between them. Germline V gene sequence: CDR1 LGHNA, CDR2 YSLEER. This CDR3 contains 14 residues.

This clonotype was detected ten times or more. The chain employs TRBV24-1 and TRBJ2-3; 7 nucleotides align to TRBD2. In germline, CDR1 is KGHDR, CDR2 SFDVKD. The length of the CDR3 is 16 residues. The V and J ends lost 3 bases and 4 bases, in that order; junction bases with no gene match: 9. The CDR3 spells CATSDPGRGDADTQYF. The CDR3 coding sequence is TGTGCCACCAGTGATCCTGGCCGGGGGGATGCAGATACGCAGTATTTT.

At least ten counts were recorded for this clonotype. The chain recombines TRBV29-1 with TRBJ2-5, with 10 bases lining up with TRBD2. CDR3 length: 15 residues. The germline CDR1 and CDR2 sequences are SQVTM and ANQGSEA. The V segment lost 4 bases and the J segment 5 bases; nucleotides outside the gene matches: 10. The CDR3 nucleotides are TGCAGCGTTGCCCCAGGACTAGCGGCTGGTGAGACCCAGTACTTC. Translation gives CSVAPGLAAGETQYF.

On this clonotype: A much bigger clone sits one base away, suggesting this may be a read error. The chain couples TRBV4-3 to TRBJ2-3; 9 bases agree with TRBD2. Germline CDR1 and CDR2: LGHNA and YSLEER. The CDR3 runs 15 residues. CDR3 protein: CAGSPGAGGTNTQYF. DNA for the CDR3: TGCGCCGGCAGCCCTGGGGCGGGGGGGACCAATACGCAGTATTTT.

This clonotype has ten or more counts. The rearrangement uses TRBV12-3 or TRBV12-4 and TRBJ2-1; a possible D gene is TRBD1 (5 bases). V lost 6 bases and J lost 7, with 10 bases in between. There are 12 residues in the CDR3. Here the CDR3 reads CASSSRVNEQFF. The CDR3 bases are TGTGCCAGCAGCTCCAGGGTGAATGAGCAGTTCTTC.

This clonotype was seen repeatedly, ten times or more. This sequence joins TRBV10-3 and TRBJ2-1; D is ambiguous. The CDR3 is made up of 16 amino acids. V lost 0 bases, J lost 0 bases, and 9 bases lay in between. Germline V gene lookup returns CDR1 ENHRY and CDR2 SYGVKD. The CDR3 loop is CAISESVGNSYNEQFF. The CDR3, as DNA: TGTGCCATCAGTGAGTCTGTAGGGAACTCCTACAATGAGCAGTTCTTC.

This rearrangement joins TRBV28 to TRBJ1-5, with D maybe TRBD1 (5 bases). The CDR3 extends over 14 amino acids. Germline CDR1 and CDR2: MDHEN and SYDVKM. V was pared by 4 bases and J by 7 bases, with 14 bases between. CDR3 coding DNA: TGTGCCAGCAGTTCACGGGGGGGAGGGCAGCCCCAGCATTTT. It translates to CASSSRGGGQPQHF.

This clonotype appeared a few times. V gene TRBV4-3 combines with J gene TRBJ1-3; 11 bases agree with TRBD1. Trimming cost V 2 bases and J 4 bases; bases outside gene matches: 1. CDR3 length equals 15 residues. Germline V CDR1 and CDR2: LGHNA, YSLEER. The CDR3 DNA follows: TGCGCCAGCAGCCAACGGACAGGGGGCGGAAACACCATATATTTT. Its protein product is CASSQRTGGGNTIYF.

This clonotype was counted many times. The gene calls are TRBV9 and TRBJ2-4; either TRBD1 or TRBD2 may fit D (7 bases each). The V end was cut by 0 bases, the J end by 4 bases, with 14 bases between. This CDR3 spans 16 amino acids. CDR1 and CDR2 (germline): SGDLS, YYNGEE. The CDR3 sequence: CASSVGGGGGKNIQYF. The CDR3 coding sequence is TGTGCCAGCAGCGTAGGGGGAGGGGGCGGGAAAAACATTCAGTACTTC.

This clonotype was detected ten times or more. The V and J genes are TRBV5-4 and TRBJ2-5; 9 positions match TRBD1. The CDR3 sequence is 14 residues long. Germline-derived CDR1 and CDR2 are SGHNT and YYREEE (reference sequence). Trimming removed 2 bases from V and 1 base from J; junction bases left unmatched: 0. The CDR3 DNA sequence: TGTGCCAGCAGCTTACAGGGGGCCCAAGAGACCCAGTACTTC. Its translation: CASSLQGAQETQYF. Full variable domain (remainder filled in from reference TRBV5-4 and TRBJ2-5): ETGVTQSPTHLIKTRGQQVTLRCSSQSGHNTVSWYQQALGQGPQFIFQYYREEENGRGNFPPRFSGLQFPNYSSELNVNALELDDSALYLCASSLQGAQETQYFGPGTRLLVL.

The chain is built from TRBV5-6 and TRBJ2-7; D unresolved. This CDR3 is built from 13 residues. In germline, CDR1 is SGHDT, CDR2 YYEEEE. V was clipped by 4 bases and J by 3 bases, with 11 bases between them. CDR3: CASSHRHNYEQYF. CDR3 coding DNA: TGTGCCAGCAGCCACCGGCACAACTACGAGCAGTACTTC.

There are a few counts of this clonotype. The chain is built from TRBV4-3 and TRBJ1-5; 9 bases are shared with TRBD1. The CDR3 has 14 residues. J gave up 9 bases and V 4 bases, and 7 bases lay outside the gene matches. Germline-derived CDR1 and CDR2 are LGHNA and YSLEER. The chain's CDR3 is CASSLTGGGRPQHF. The CDR3 DNA sequence: TGCGCCAGCAGCCTGACAGGGGGTGGTCGGCCCCAGCATTTT.

The J gene is TRBJ2-1, the V gene TRBV6-2 or TRBV6-3, with 9 nucleotides matching TRBD2. Germline CDR1 and CDR2: MNHEY and SVGEGT. The CDR3 is 20 amino acids. V was pared by 7 bases and J by 3 bases, with 22 bases of the junction left unmatched. The CDR3 reads CASTLGRRGGGANFYNEQFF. In DNA, the CDR3 is TGTGCCAGCACCCTAGGAAGGCGGGGCGGGGGGGCCAATTTCTACAATGAGCAGTTCTTC.

Many counts were recorded for this clonotype. This rearrangement joins TRBV6-2 or TRBV6-3 to TRBJ1-5; D remains unclear. V gave up 5 bases and J gave up 0 bases, with 2 bases separating them. Germline CDR1 is MNHEY and CDR2 is SVGEGT. The CDR3 has 12 residues. CDR3 protein: CASSVSNQPQHF. In nucleotides, the CDR3 is TGTGCCAGCAGTGTTAGCAATCAGCCCCAGCATTTT.

There are many counts of this clonotype. The rearrangement links TRBV12-3 or TRBV12-4 to TRBJ1-5; TRBD1 aligns across 7 bases. CDR3 length: 15 amino acids. The trim removed 4 bases at V and 4 bases at J, leaving 7 bases unmatched. The CDR3 DNA sequence: TGTGCCAGCAGTTACAAGGGGGCCCCAAATCAGCCCCAGCATTTT. Amino acid sequence: CASSYKGAPNQPQHF.

The chain carries TRBV7-9 and TRBJ1-3; no clear D. The germline V and J ends were trimmed by 5 bases and 0 bases, with 11 bases remaining between them. This CDR3 contains 15 residues. Germline CDR1 SEHNR, CDR2 FQNEAQ (reference sequence). CDR3 amino acids: CASSTWSVSGNTIYF. The CDR3 coding sequence is TGTGCCAGCAGCACCTGGTCAGTCTCTGGAAACACCATATATTTT.

This clonotype was seen repeatedly, ten times or more. CDR3 coding DNA: TGTGCCAGCAGCTTAGTAGGCTCTGGAAACACCATATATTTT. It is translated as CASSLVGSGNTIYF. The chain joins TRBV11-2 to TRBJ1-3; no definite D call. CDR3 length: 14 amino acids. The V gene's germline CDR1 is SGHAT and CDR2 FQNNGV. Trimming removed 1 base from V and 0 bases from J, with 4 bases in between.

This clonotype was counted many times. V usage is TRBV5-1 and J usage is TRBJ1-4; D is unclear. Germline V gives CDR1 SGHRS, CDR2 YFSETQ. V was cut by 2 bases and J by 8 bases, with 7 bases left in between. The CDR3 spans 12 residues. The CDR3 DNA reads TGCGCCAGCAGCTTTAACAGAGAAAAACTGTTTTTT. It yields the protein CASSFNREKLFF.

This clonotype was seen many times. The genes are TRBV12-3 or TRBV12-4 and TRBJ2-1; TRBD1 matches 8 bases. The CDR3 is 15 residues long. V was clipped by 6 bases and J by 7 bases; unmatched bases: 11. CDR3 nucleotide sequence: TGTGCCAGCAGCCCGGACAGGGTGAAAGGTAATGAGCAGTTCTTC. The encoded protein is CASSPDRVKGNEQFF.

This clonotype has ten or more counts. This chain uses TRBV5-1 with TRBJ1-6, with D unclear. The CDR3 sequence is 15 residues long. CDR1 and CDR2 (germline): SGHRS, YFSETQ. The V and J ends lost 2 bases and 5 bases respectively, with 11 bases between them. CDR3 bases: TGCGCCAGCAGCTTCGGCCGGTGGGATAATTCACCCCTCCACTTT. Translation gives CASSFGRWDNSPLHF.

The V and J genes are TRBV6-5 and TRBJ1-4; TRBD1 might be the D (6 bases). The CDR3 sequence is 14 residues long. Germline-derived CDR1 and CDR2 are MNHEY and SVGAGI. Deletions cut 0 bases from V and 6 bases from J, with 8 bases between. The DNA of the CDR3 is TGTGCCAGCAGTTACTCCGGGGGCTATGAAAAACTGTTTTTT. Translating it yields CASSYSGGYEKLFF.

This clonotype has a count of ten or more. The chain links TRBV6-2 or TRBV6-3 to TRBJ2-2, with D unclear. This CDR3 spans 11 amino acids. Trimming stripped 8 bases from V and 1 base from J, with 2 bases between. Germline-derived CDR1 and CDR2 are MNHEY and SVGEGT. CDR3 residues: CASGNTGELFF. Here the CDR3 DNA reads TGTGCCAGCGGGAACACCGGGGAGCTGTTTTTT.

This clonotype was found many times. J is TRBJ2-7 and V is TRBV20-1, with D possibly called TRBD1 or TRBD2 (6 bases each). Germline assignment: CDR1 DFQATT and CDR2 SNEGSKA (reference sequence). Trimming removed 5 bases at V and 1 base at J, with 21 bases between. The CDR3 is 16 amino acids. CDR3 bases: TGCAGTGCTTCCCCTTTGGGGGGCAGAGTTTCCTACGAGCAGTACTTC. Protein product: CSASPLGGRVSYEQYF.